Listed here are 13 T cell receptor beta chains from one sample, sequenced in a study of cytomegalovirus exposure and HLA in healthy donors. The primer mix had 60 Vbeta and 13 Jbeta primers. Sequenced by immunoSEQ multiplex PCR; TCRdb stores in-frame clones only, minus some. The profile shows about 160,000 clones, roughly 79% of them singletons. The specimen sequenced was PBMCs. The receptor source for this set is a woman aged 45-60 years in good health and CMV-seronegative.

The DNA of the CDR3 is TGTGCCAGCACGACGGGGGTAGGCACTGAAGCTTTCTTT. It translates to CASTTGVGTEAFF. The chain has TRBV2 and TRBJ1-1; maybe TRBD1 (5 bases). The V end lost 7 bases, the J end lost 4 bases, and 13 bases lay between the germline ends. Germline lookup yields CDR1 SNHLY and CDR2 FYNNEI. CDR3 length: 13 residues.

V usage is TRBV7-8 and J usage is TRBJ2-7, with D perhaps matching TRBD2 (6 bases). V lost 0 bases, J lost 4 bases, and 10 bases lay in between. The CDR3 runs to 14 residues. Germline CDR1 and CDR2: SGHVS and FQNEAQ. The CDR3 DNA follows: TGTGCCAGCAGCTTAGCGGGACTCTTTTACGAGCAGTACTTC. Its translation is CASSLAGLFYEQYF.

CDR3: CASTGGTPNTGELFF. For the CDR3, the DNA is TGTGCCAGTACCGGCGGTACACCGAACACCGGGGAGCTGTTTTTT. This chain joins TRBV19 and TRBJ2-2; no reliable D call. The CDR3 is 15 residues long. Germline V gene sequence: CDR1 LNHDA, CDR2 SQIVND (reference sequence). Trimming left V 7 bases short and J 0 bases short, with 12 bases between.

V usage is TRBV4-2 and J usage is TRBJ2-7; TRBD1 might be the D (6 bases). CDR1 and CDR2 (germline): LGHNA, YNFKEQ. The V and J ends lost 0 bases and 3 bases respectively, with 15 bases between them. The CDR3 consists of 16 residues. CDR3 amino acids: CASSQEGDTTFYEQYF. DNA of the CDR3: TGTGCCAGCAGCCAAGAAGGGGACACTACCTTCTACGAGCAGTACTTC.

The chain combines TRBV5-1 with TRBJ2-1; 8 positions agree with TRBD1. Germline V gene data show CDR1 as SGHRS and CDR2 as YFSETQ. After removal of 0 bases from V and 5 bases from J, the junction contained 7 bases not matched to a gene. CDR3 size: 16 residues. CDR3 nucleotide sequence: TGCGCCAGCAGCTTGGCCGCAGGGGGCGCCCACAATGAGCAGTTCTTC. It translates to CASSLAAGGAHNEQFF. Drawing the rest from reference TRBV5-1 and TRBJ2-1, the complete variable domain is KAGVTQTPRYLIKTRGQQVTLSCSPISGHRSVSWYQQTPGQGLQFLFEYFSETQRNKGNFPGRFSGRQFSNSRSEMNVSTLELGDSALYLCASSLAAGGAHNEQFFGPGTRLTVL.

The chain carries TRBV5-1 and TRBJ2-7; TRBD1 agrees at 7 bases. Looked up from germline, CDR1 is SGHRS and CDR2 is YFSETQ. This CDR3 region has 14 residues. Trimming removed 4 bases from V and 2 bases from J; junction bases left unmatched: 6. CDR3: CASSILQGPYEQYF. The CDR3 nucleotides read TGCGCCAGCAGCATATTACAGGGGCCCTACGAGCAGTACTTC.

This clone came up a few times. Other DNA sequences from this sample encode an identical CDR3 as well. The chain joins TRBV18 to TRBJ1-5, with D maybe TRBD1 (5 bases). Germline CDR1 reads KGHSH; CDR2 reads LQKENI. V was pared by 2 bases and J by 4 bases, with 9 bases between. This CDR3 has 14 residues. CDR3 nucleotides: TGTGCCAGCTCACCATTGCAGGGAAATCAGCCCCAGCATTTT. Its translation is CASSPLQGNQPQHF.

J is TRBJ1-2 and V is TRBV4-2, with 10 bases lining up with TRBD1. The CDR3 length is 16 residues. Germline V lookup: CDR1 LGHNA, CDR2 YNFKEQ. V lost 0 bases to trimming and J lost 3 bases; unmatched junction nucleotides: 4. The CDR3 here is CASSQDHGQGDYGYTF. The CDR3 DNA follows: TGTGCCAGCAGCCAAGATCACGGACAGGGGGACTATGGCTACACCTTC.

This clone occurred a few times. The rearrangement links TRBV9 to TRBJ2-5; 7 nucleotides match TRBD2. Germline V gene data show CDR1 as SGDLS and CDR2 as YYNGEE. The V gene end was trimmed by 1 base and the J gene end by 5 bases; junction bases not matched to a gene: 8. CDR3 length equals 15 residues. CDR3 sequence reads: CASSVQLARQETQYF. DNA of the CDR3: TGTGCCAGCAGCGTACAACTAGCGCGCCAGGAGACCCAGTACTTC.

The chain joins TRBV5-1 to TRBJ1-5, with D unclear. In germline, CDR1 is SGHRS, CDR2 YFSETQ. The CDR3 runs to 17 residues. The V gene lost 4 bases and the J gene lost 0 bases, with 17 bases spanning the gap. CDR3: CASSACPGTDSNQPQHF. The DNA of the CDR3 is TGCGCCAGCAGCGCCTGTCCAGGAACCGATAGCAATCAGCCCCAGCATTTT.

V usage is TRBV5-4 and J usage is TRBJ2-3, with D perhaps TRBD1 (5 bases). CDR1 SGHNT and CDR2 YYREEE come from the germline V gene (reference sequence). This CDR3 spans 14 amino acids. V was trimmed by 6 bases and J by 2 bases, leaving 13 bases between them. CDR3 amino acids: CASTTDRLTDTQYF. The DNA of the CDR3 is TGTGCCAGCACCACCGACAGACTCACAGATACGCAGTATTTT.

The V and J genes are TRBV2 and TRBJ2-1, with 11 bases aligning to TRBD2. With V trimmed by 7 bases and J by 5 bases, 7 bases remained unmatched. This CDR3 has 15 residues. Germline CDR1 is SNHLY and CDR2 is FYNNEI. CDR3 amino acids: CASISASGGNNEQFF. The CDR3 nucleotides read TGTGCCAGCATCTCTGCTAGCGGGGGGAACAATGAGCAGTTCTTC.

As DNA, the CDR3 is TGTGCCAGCAGCCGGGAGGGGGAGCAGTACTTC. It yields the protein CASSREGEQYF. The chain has TRBV5-6 and TRBJ2-7; 8 bases fit TRBD2. The CDR3 covers 11 residues. V shed 4 bases and J 7 bases; nucleotides not matched to a gene: 1. Per the germline V gene, CDR1 is SGHDT and CDR2 is YYEEEE.